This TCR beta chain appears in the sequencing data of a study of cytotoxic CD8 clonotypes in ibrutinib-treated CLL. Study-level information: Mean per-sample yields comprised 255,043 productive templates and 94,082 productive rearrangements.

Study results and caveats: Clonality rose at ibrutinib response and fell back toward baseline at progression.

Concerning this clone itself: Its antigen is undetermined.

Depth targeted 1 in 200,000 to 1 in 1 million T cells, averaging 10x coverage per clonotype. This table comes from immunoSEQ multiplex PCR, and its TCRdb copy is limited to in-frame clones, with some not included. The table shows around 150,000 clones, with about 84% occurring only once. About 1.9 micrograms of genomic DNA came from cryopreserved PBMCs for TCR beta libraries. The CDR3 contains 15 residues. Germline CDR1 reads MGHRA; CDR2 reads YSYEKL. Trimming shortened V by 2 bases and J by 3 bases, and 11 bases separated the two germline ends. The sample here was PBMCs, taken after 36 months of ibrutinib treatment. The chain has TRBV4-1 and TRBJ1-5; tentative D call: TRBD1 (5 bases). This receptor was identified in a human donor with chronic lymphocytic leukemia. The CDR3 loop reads CASSQHDSPNQPQHF. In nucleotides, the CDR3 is TGCGCCAGCAGCCAACACGACAGCCCCAATCAGCCCCAGCATTTT.